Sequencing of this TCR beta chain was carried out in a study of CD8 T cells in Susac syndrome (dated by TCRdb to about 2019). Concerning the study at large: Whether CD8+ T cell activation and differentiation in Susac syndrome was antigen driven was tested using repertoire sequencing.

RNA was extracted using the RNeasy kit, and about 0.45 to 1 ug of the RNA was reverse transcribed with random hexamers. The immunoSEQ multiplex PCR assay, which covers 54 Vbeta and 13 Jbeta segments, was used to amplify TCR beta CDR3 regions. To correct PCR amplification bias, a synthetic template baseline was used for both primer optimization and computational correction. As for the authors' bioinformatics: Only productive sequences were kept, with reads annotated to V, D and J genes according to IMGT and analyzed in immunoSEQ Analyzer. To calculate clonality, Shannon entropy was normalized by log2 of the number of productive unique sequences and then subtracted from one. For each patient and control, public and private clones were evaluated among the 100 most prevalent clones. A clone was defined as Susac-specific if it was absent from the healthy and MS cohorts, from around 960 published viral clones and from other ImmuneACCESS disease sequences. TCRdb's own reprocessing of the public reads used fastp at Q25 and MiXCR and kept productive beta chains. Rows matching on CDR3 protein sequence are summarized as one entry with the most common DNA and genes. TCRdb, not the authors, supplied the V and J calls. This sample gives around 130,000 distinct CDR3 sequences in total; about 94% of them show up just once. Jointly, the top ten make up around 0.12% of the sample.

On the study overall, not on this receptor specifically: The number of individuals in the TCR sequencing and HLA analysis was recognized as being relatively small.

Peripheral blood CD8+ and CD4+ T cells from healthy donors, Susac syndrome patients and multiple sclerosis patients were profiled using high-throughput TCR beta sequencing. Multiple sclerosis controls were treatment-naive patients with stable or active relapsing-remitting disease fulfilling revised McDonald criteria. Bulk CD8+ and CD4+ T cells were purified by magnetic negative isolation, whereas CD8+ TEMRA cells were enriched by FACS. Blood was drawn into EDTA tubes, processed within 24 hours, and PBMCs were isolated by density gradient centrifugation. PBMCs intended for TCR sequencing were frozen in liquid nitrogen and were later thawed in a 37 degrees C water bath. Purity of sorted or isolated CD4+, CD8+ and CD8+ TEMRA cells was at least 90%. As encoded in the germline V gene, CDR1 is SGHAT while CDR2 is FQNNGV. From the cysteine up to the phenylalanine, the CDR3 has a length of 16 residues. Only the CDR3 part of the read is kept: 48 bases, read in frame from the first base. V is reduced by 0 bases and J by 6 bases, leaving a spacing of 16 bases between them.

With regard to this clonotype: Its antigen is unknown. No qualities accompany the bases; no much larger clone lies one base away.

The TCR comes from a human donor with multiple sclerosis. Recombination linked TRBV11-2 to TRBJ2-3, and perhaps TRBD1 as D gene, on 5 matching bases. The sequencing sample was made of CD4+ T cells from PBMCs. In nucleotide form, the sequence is TGTGCCAGCAGCTTAGATCCGAGGCAGGGAATTGATACGCAGTATTTT. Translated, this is CASSLDPRQGIDTQYF. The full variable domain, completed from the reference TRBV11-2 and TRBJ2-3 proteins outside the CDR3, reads EAGVAQSPRYKIIEKRQSVAFWCNPISGHATLYWYQQILGQGPKLLIQFQNNGVVDDSQLPKDRFSAERLKGVDSTLKIQPAKLEDSAVYLCASSLDPRQGIDTQYFGPGTRLTVL.